Listed below are T cell receptor beta chains from one sample, sequenced in a study of cytomegalovirus exposure and HLA in healthy donors. Method: immunoSEQ multiplex PCR; TCRdb's copy keeps in-frame clones and lacks some. The sample gives under 65,000 clones, around 80% of which show up once; around 8.1% is in the top ten. Sequences were obtained from PBMCs. The receptors were sampled from a man between 25 and 39 years old in good health and CMV-seropositive. Both conserved end residues are part of each CDR3. Fields, in order: CDR3 length, clone size, J gene, V gene, D gene, CDR3 protein, CDR3 DNA. The D gene is left open where the match is weak. Clone size appears in some rows only: once, few, many, or a class for an expanded clone.

15 | . | TRBJ1-2 | TRBV7-8 | TRBD1 | CASSPWDRVNYGYTF | TGTGCCAGCAGCCCCTGGGACAGGGTGAACTATGGCTACACCTTC
16 | . | TRBJ2-5 | TRBV4-1 | TRBD2 | CASSQDSHGGQETQYF | TGCGCCAGCAGCCAAGACTCCCACGGGGGGCAAGAGACCCAGTACTTC
13 | . | TRBJ2-7 | TRBV18 | . | CASSRQETYEQYF | TGTGCCAGCTCACGGCAGGAAACCTACGAGCAGTACTTC
12 | . | TRBJ1-5 | TRBV2 | . | CASSVRNQPQHF | TGTGCCAGCAGTGTCCGTAATCAGCCCCAGCATTTT
14 | . | TRBJ2-7 | TRBV5-1 | TRBD1 | CASRTGQGAHEQYF | TGCGCCAGCAGAACGGGACAGGGGGCCCACGAGCAGTACTTC
14 | . | TRBJ2-5 | TRBV5-4 | . | CASTLGTRTETQYF | TGTGCCAGCACCCTGGGAACTAGGACGGAGACCCAGTACTTC
14 | . | TRBJ1-1 | TRBV30 | . | CAWIYTGMNTEAFF | TGTGCCTGGATTTATACAGGGATGAACACTGAAGCTTTCTTT
15 | . | TRBJ1-1 | TRBV27 | . | CASSLEPRGYTEAFF | TGTGCCAGCAGTTTAGAGCCAAGGGGGTACACTGAAGCTTTCTTT
15 | . | TRBJ1-5 | TRBV7-8 | . | CASSPEGYSNQPQHF | TGTGCCAGCAGCCCAGAGGGTTATAGCAATCAGCCCCAGCATTTT
14 | once | TRBJ2-7 | TRBV11-2 | . | CASSLVALTYEQYF | TGTGCCAGCAGCTTAGTAGCCTTAACCTACGAGCAGTACTTC
14 | . | TRBJ2-1 | TRBV5-5 | . | CASTARGPYNEQFF | TGTGCCAGCACCGCCAGGGGTCCCTACAATGAGCAGTTCTTC
15 | . | TRBJ2-5 | TRBV7-6 | . | CASSSRTDRGETQYF | TGTGCCAGCAGCTCTCGGACTGATCGGGGAGAGACCCAGTACTTC
12 | few | TRBJ1-1 | TRBV6-5 | TRBD1 | CASSRGQGEAFF | TGTGCCAGCAGTCGGGGACAGGGTGAAGCTTTCTTT
15 | once | TRBJ2-3 | TRBV5-6 | TRBD2 | CASSLRTSGTDTQYF | TGTGCCAGCAGCTTACGGACTAGCGGCACAGATACGCAGTATTTT